This TCR beta chain originates from a study of cytotoxic CD8 clonotypes in ibrutinib-treated CLL. Turning to the study itself: The study included about 11 relapsed/refractory and about 16 treatment-naive patients; about 17 had IGHV unmutated disease.

TCR beta library input comprised approximately 1.9 micrograms of genomic DNA from cryopreserved PBMCs. TCRdb's copy holds only in-frame clones and misses some; the assay was immunoSEQ multiplex PCR. The repertoire has more than 110,000 clones, about 84% of them found once; the top ten carry less than 8.5%. CDR1 is MGHRA, CDR2 YSYEKL, per germline. The CDR3 spans 17 residues. Trimming took off 2 bases at V and 0 bases at J, with 15 bases between the two ends. The TCR comes from a human donor with chronic lymphocytic leukemia. J is TRBJ2-3 and V is TRBV4-1; D is unclear. The specimen comprised PBMCs, sampled after 36 months of ibrutinib treatment. The CDR3 is CASSQQDGTTSTDTQYF. CDR3 DNA sequence: TGCGCCAGCAGCCAACAAGACGGTACTACTAGCACAGATACGCAGTATTTT.